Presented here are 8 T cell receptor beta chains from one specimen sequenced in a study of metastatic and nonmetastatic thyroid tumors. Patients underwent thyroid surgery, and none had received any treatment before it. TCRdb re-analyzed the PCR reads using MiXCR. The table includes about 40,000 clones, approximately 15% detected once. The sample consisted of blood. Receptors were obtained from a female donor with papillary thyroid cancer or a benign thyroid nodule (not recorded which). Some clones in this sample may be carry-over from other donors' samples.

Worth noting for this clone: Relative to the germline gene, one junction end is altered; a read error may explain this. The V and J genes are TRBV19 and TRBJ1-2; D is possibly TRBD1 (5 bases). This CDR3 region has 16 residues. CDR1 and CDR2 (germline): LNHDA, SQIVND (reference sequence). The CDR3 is CASSPRQGKGVLWIHF. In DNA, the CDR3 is TGTGCCAGTAGTCCCCGGCAGGGAAAGGGAGTTCTATGGATACACTTC.

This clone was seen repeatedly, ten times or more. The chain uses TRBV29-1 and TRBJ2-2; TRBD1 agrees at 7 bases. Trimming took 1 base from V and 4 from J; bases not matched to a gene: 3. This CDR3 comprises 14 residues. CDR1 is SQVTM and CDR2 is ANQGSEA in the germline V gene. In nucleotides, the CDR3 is TGCAGCGTTGAAGGCCAGGGGGTCACCGGGGAGCTGTTTTTT. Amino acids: CSVEGQGVTGELFF.

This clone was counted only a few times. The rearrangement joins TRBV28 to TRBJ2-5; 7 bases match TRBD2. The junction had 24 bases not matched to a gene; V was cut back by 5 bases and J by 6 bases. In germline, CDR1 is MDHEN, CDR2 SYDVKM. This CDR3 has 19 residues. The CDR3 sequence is CASSPLSPSVSAGGKTQYF. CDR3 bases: TGTGCCAGCAGTCCTCTTAGCCCTAGCGTGAGTGCCGGGGGGAAGACCCAGTACTTC.

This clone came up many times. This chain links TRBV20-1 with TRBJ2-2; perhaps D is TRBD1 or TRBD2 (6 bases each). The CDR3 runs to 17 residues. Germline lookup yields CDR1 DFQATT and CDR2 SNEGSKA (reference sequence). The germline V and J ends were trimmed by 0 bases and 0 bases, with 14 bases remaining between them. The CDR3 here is CSARDPGGTTNTGELFF. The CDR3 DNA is TGCAGTGCTAGAGATCCGGGCGGGACAACGAACACCGGGGAGCTGTTTTTT.

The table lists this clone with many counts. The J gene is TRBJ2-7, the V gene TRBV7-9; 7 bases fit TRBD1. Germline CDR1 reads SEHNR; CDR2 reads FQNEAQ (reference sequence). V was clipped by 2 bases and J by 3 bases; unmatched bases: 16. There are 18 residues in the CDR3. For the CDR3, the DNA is TGTGCCAGCAGCTTATACATACAGGGGTCTCTTATTAGCTACGAGCAGTACTTC. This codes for CASSLYIQGSLISYEQYF.

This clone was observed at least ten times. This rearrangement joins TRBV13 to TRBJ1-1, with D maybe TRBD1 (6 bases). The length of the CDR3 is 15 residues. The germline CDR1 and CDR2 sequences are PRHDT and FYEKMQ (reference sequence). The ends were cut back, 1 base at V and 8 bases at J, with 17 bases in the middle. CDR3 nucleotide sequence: TGTGCCAGCAGCTTAGTTGGGGGGGCAGCCCCAGAAGCTTTCTTT. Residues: CASSLVGGAAPEAFF.

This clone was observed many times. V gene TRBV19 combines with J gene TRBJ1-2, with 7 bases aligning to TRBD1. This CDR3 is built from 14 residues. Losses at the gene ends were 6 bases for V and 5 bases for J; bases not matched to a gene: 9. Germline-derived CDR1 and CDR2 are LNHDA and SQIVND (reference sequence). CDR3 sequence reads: CASSGTARGYGYTF. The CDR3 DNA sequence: TGTGCCAGTAGCGGGACAGCCCGAGGTTATGGCTACACCTTC. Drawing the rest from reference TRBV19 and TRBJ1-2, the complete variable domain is DGGITQSPKYLFRKEGQNVTLSCEQNLNHDAMYWYRQDPGQGLRLIYYSQIVNDFQKGDIAEGYSVSREKKESFPLTVTSAQKNPTAFYLCASSGTARGYGYTFGSGTRLTVV.

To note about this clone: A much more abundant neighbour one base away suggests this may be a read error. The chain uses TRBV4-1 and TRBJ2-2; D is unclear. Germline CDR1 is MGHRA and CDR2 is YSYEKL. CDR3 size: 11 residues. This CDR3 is CSSRSTGELFF. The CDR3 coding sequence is TGCTCCAGCAGGTCGACCGGGGAGCTGTTTTTT.